The entry below gives a single TCR beta chain sequence along with its context. Its antigen is unknown. The data were obtained in a study of STAT3 mutations in large granular lymphocyte leukemia. TCRdb's table, derived via immunoSEQ multiplex PCR, lists solely in-frame clones and lacks some. The profile shows 3,500 to 5,000 clones, 82% of them singletons. Whole-study findings and limits: In T-cell large granular lymphocyte leukemia, about half of patients showed multiple immunodominant subclonotypes. After therapy, about 35% of the 18 patients switched clonotypes, all new clones STAT3 wild type.

V lost 6 bases and J lost 0, with 9 bases in between. CDR3 size: 13 residues. In germline, CDR1 is SNHLY, CDR2 FYNNEI. The receptor was derived from a boy aged 5-17 years with T-cell large granular lymphocyte leukemia. Some clones in this sample may be carry-over from other donors' samples. This chain connects TRBV2 to TRBJ2-7, with D unclear. The sequenced material came from peripheral blood mononuclear cells. The DNA for the CDR3 is TGTGCCAGCAGGTCGGTTGACTCCTACGAGCAGTACTTC. Translated: CASRSVDSYEQYF.